This T cell receptor (beta chain) came from a study of blood T cell repertoires in COVID-19. About the study: Some COVID-19 samples were acute and others convalescent; all came from the United States, Italy and Spain.

Produced via immunoSEQ multiplex PCR; TCRdb's table is partial and in-frame only. Seen here are hundreds of thousands of clones, 75% to 90% observed once, and the top ten hold 4.5% to 6.5%. The germline CDR1 and CDR2 sequences are MNHEY and SMNVEV (reference sequence). The CDR3 is 16 amino acids. V was pared by 7 bases and J by 0 bases, with 4 bases of the junction left unmatched. Participants, about 18 to 90 years old, spanned under 30 US areas. The study assigned cohorts using participant-reported clinical history. Either two negative PCRs, clearance, or symptom resolution qualified Cohort 3 donors as recovered.

Sequences were obtained from PBMCs or T cells enriched from blood (not recorded which). J is TRBJ2-1 and V is TRBV27; 12 positions agree with TRBD2. This clonotype was obtained from a man aged 55 to 69 who had recovered from COVID-19. The CDR3 loop is CASTLAGGSSYNEQFF. CDR3 in DNA: TGTGCCAGCACCCTAGCGGGAGGGAGCTCCTACAATGAGCAGTTCTTC.